This T cell receptor (beta chain) was identified during a study of CD4+ T cells in melanoma. As to this clone: Its antigen is currently unknown.

Study results and caveats: Diverse differentiation states were reported for melanoma neoantigen-specific CD4+ T cells.

CDR1 and CDR2 (germline): SNHLY, FYNNEI. After removal of 5 bases from V and 4 bases from J, the junction contained 8 bases not matched to a gene. The CDR3 sequence is 15 residues long. TCRdb's table, derived via immunoSEQ multiplex PCR, lists solely in-frame clones and lacks some. The repertoire holds 15,000 to 20,000 clones, with about four fifths as singletons. The J gene is TRBJ2-1, the V gene TRBV2; 7 bases match TRBD1. This TCR derives from a human donor with melanoma. Sequenced: cells from a culture (not recorded whether cultured in vitro). The CDR3 sequence is CASSQRQGVYNEQFF. The CDR3 coding sequence is TGTGCCAGCAGTCAAAGACAGGGTGTTTACAATGAGCAGTTCTTC.